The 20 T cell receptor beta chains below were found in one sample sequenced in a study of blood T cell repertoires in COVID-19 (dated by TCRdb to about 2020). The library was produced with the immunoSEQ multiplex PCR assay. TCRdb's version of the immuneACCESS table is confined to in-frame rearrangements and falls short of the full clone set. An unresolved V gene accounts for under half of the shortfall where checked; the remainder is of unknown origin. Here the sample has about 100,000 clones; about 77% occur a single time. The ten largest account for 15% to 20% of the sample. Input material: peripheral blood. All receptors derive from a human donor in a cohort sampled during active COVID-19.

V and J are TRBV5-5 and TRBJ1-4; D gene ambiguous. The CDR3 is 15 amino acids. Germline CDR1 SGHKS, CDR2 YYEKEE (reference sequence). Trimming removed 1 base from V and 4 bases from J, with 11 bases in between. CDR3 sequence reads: CASSLRGNHNEKLFF. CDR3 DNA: TGTGCCAGCAGCTTGCGCGGTAACCATAATGAAAAACTGTTTTTT.

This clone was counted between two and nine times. CDR3 amino acids: CASSPHTGNEQFF. The CDR3 DNA sequence: TGTGCCAGCAGTCCCCATACAGGGAATGAGCAGTTCTTC. The chain uses TRBV12-3 or TRBV12-4 and TRBJ2-1; TRBD1 is a possible D gene (6 bases). The length of the CDR3 is 13 residues. The V gene lost 5 bases and the J gene lost 7 bases, with 12 bases spanning the gap.

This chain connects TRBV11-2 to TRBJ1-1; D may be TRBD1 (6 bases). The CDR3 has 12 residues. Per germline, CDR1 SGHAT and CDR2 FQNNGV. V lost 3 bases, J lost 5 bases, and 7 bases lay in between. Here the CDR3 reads CASSFQGTEAFF. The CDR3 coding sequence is TGTGCCAGCAGCTTCCAGGGGACTGAAGCTTTCTTT.

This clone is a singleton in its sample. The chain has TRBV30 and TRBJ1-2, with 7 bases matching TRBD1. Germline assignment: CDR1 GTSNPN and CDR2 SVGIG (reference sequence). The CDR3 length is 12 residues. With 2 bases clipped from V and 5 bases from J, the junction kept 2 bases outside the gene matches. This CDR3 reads CAWSPGQYGYTF. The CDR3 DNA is TGTGCCTGGAGTCCGGGACAGTATGGCTACACCTTC.

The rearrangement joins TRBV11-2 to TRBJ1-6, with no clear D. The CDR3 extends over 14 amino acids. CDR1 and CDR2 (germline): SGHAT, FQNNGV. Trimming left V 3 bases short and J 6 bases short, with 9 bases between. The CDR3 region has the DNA TGTGCCAGCAGCTTGGTCAGGCTTAATTCACCCCTCCACTTT. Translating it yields CASSLVRLNSPLHF.

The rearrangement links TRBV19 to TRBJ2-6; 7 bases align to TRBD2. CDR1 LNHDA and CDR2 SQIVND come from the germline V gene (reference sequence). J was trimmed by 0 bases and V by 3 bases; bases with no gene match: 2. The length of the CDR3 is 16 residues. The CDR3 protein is CASSMGGFSGANVLTF. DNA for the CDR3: TGTGCCAGTAGTATGGGGGGGTTCTCTGGGGCCAACGTCCTGACTTTC.

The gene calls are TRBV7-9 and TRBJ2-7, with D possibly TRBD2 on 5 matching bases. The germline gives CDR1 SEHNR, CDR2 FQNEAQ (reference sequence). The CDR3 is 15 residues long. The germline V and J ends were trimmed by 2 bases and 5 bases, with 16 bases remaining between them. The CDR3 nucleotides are TGTGCCAGCAGCTTATTGGCGGGTAGCTCGGACGAGCAGTACTTC. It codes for CASSLLAGSSDEQYF.

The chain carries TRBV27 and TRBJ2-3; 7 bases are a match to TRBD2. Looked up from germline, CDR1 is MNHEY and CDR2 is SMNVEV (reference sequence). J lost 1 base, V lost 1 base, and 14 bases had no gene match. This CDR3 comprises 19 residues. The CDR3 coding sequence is TGTGCCAGCAGTTTATTCCCGGCCGGGGGGACCCCTGGCACAGATACGCAGTATTTT. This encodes CASSLFPAGGTPGTDTQYF.

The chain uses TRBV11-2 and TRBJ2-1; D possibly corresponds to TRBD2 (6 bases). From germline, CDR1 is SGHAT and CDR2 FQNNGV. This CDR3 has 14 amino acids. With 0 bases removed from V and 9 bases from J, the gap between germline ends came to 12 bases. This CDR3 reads CASSLDPGVGEQFF. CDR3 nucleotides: TGTGCCAGCAGCTTAGATCCGGGGGTGGGTGAGCAGTTCTTC.

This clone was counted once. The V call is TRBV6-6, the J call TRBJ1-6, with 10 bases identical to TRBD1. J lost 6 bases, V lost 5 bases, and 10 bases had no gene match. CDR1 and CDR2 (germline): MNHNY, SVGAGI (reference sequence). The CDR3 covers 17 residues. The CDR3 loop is CASSLYPGQGSNSPLHF. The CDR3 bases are TGTGCCAGCAGTCTGTATCCGGGACAGGGGAGTAATTCACCCCTCCACTTT.

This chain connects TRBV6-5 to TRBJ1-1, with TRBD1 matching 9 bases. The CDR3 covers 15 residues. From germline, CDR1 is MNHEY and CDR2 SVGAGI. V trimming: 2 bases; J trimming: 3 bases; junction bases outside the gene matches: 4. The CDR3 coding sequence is TGTGCCAGCAGTTACACGGGACAGGGACACACTGAAGCTTTCTTT. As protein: CASSYTGQGHTEAFF.

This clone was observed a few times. CDR3 loop: CASSWASGKETQYF. CDR3 bases: TGTGCCAGCAGCTGGGCTAGCGGTAAAGAGACCCAGTACTTC. The chain uses TRBV7-9 and TRBJ2-5; 7 bases are a match to TRBD2. The V and J ends lost 4 bases and 3 bases, in that order; junction bases with no gene match: 5. CDR3 size: 14 residues. CDR1 is SEHNR and CDR2 is FQNEAQ in the germline V gene (reference sequence).

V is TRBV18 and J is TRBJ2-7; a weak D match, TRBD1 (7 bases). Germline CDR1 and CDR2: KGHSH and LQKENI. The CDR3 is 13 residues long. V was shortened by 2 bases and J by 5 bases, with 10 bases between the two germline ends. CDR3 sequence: CASSPDREDEQYF. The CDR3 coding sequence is TGTGCCAGCTCACCAGACAGGGAGGACGAGCAGTACTTC.

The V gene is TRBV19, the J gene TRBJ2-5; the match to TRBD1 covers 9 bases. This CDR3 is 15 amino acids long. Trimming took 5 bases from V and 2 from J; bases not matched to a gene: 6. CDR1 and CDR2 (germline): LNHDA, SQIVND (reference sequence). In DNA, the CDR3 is TGTGCCAGTAGTCCGGACAGGGGTTGGCAAGAGACCCAGTACTTC. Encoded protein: CASSPDRGWQETQYF.

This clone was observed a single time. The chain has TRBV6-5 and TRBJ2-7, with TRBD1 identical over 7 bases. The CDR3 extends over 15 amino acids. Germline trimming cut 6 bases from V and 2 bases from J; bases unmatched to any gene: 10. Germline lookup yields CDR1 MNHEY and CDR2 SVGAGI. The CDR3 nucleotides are TGTGCCAGCAGATACGGGACAGCAGGGCCCTACGAGCAGTACTTC. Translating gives CASRYGTAGPYEQYF.

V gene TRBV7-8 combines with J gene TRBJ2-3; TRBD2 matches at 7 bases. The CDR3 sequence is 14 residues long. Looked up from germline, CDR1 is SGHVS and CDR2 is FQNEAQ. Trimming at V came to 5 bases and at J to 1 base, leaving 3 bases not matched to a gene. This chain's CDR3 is CASSRSGGTDTQYF. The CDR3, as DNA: TGTGCCAGCAGCCGGAGCGGGGGCACAGATACGCAGTATTTT.

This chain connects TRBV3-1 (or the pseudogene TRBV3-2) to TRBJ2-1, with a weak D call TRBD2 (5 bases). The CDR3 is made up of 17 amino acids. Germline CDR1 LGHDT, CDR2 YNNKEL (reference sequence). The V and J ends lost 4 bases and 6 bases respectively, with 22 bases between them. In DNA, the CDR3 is TGTGCCAGCAGCCCTAAGCAATCTACGGGGTCTGGCAATGAGCAGTTCTTC. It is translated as CASSPKQSTGSGNEQFF.

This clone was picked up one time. The CDR3 nucleotides read TGCGCCAGCGCCGCGGGACAGGATTACAATGAGCAGTTCTTC. Translating it yields CASAAGQDYNEQFF. The V gene is TRBV5-1, the J gene TRBJ2-1, with TRBD1 identical over 8 bases. The CDR3 consists of 14 residues. After removal of 7 bases from V and 4 bases from J, the junction contained 7 bases not matched to a gene. Germline CDR1 reads SGHRS; CDR2 reads YFSETQ. The whole variable domain, filled in from reference TRBV5-1 and TRBJ2-1, reads KAGVTQTPRYLIKTRGQQVTLSCSPISGHRSVSWYQQTPGQGLQFLFEYFSETQRNKGNFPGRFSGRQFSNSRSEMNVSTLELGDSALYLCASAAGQDYNEQFFGPGTRLTVL.

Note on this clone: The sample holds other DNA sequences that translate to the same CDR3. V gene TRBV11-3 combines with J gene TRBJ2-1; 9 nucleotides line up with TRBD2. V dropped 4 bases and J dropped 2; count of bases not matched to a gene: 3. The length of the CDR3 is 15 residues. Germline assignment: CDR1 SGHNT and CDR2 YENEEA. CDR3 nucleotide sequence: TGTGCCAGCAGCTCAAGCGGGGGGCCCTACAATGAGCAGTTCTTC. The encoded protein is CASSSSGGPYNEQFF.

Written as DNA, the CDR3 is TGTGCCTGGAGCACCCAGGGGTATGGCTACACCTTC. Its protein is CAWSTQGYGYTF. V gene TRBV30 combines with J gene TRBJ1-2; TRBD1 might be the D (6 bases). The CDR3 is 12 amino acids. CDR1 is GTSNPN, CDR2 SVGIG, per germline (reference sequence). Trimming shortened V by 3 bases and J by 5 bases, and 10 bases separated the two germline ends.